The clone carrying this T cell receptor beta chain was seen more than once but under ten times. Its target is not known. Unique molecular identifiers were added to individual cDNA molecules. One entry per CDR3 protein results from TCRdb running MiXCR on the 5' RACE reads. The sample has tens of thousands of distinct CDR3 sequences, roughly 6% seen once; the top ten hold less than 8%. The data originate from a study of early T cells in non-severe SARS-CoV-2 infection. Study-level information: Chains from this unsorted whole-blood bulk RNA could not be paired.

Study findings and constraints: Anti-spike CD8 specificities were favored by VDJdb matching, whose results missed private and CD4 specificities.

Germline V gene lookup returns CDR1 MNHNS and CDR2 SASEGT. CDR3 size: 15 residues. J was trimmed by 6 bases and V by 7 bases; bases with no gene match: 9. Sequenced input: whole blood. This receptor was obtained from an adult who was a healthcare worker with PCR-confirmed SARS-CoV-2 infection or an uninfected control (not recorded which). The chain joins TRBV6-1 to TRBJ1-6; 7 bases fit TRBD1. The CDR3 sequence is CASTRRDRTNSPLHF. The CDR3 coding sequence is TGTGCCAGCACCCGTCGGGACAGAACTAATTCACCCCTCCACTTT.